This T cell receptor (beta chain) was documented in a study of T cell changes during pregnancy in multiple sclerosis. Sequencing was performed with immunoSEQ multiplex PCR; in TCRdb, only in-frame clones are kept and a portion is missing. The sample carries 65,000 to 75,000 clones, approximately 90% recorded once. The V end was cut by 0 bases, the J end by 0 bases, with 7 bases between. Germline-derived CDR1 and CDR2 are SGHNT and YYREEE (reference sequence). This CDR3 has 14 residues. This clonotype was sampled from a female donor with multiple sclerosis, enrolled in a pregnancy study. Here the sequenced sample was peripheral blood, taken in the second trimester of pregnancy. The gene calls are TRBV5-4 and TRBJ2-7; D gene uncertain. The CDR3 DNA follows: TGTGCCAGCAGCTTGGACCCGAGCTCCTACGAGCAGTACTTC. As protein: CASSLDPSSYEQYF. Complete variable domain (other parts from reference TRBV5-4 and TRBJ2-7): ETGVTQSPTHLIKTRGQQVTLRCSSQSGHNTVSWYQQALGQGPQFIFQYYREEENGRGNFPPRFSGLQFPNYSSELNVNALELDDSALYLCASSLDPSSYEQYFGPGTRLTVT.